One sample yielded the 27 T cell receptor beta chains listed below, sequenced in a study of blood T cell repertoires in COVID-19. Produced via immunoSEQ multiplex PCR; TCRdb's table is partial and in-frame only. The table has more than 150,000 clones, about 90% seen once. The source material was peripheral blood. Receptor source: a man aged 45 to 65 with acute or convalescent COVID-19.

The chain's CDR3 is CASSLGRNTEAFF. Here the CDR3 DNA reads TGTGCCAGCAGTTTAGGCAGGAACACTGAAGCTTTCTTT. The chain couples TRBV28 to TRBJ1-1; D gene uncertain. In germline, CDR1 is MDHEN, CDR2 SYDVKM. This CDR3 spans 13 amino acids. The ends were cut back, 2 bases at V and 1 base at J, with 5 bases in the middle.

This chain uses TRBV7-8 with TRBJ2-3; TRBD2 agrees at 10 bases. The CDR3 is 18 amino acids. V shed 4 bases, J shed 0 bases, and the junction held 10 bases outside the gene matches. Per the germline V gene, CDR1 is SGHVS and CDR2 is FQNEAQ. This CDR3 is CASSSRVAGGPSTDTQYF. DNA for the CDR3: TGTGCCAGCAGCTCACGGGTAGCGGGAGGACCTAGCACAGATACGCAGTATTTT.

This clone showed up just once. This CDR3 reads CASSFQAEVRGTEAFF. The CDR3 region has the DNA TGCGCCAGCAGCTTTCAGGCTGAGGTCAGGGGCACTGAAGCTTTCTTT. J is TRBJ1-1 and V is TRBV5-1, with D possibly TRBD1 on 6 matching bases. V was shortened by 2 bases and J by 4 bases, with 18 bases between the two germline ends. The CDR3 runs 16 residues. In germline, CDR1 is SGHRS, CDR2 YFSETQ.

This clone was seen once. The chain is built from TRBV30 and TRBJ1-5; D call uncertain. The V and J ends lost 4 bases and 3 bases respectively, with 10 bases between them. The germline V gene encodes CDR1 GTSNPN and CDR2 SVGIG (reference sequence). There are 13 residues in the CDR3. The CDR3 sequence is CAWNPTVNQPQHF. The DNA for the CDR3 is TGTGCCTGGAACCCCACGGTCAATCAGCCCCAGCATTTT.

The CDR3 nucleotides read TGTGCCAGCAGTTACGGTCAGGGGGCGCGATATGAAAAACTGTTTTTT. Protein product: CASSYGQGARYEKLFF. The genes are TRBV6-5 and TRBJ1-4, with 8 bases fitting TRBD1. CDR1 is MNHEY, CDR2 SVGAGI, per germline. The V gene end was trimmed by 2 bases and the J gene end by 6 bases; junction bases not matched to a gene: 8. The CDR3 runs to 16 residues.

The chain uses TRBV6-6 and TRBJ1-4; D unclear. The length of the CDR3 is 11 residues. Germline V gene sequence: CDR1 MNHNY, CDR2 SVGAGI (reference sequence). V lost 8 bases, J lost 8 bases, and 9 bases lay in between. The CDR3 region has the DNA TGTGCCAGCCTGGGAGACGAAAAACTGTTTTTT. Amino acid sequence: CASLGDEKLFF.

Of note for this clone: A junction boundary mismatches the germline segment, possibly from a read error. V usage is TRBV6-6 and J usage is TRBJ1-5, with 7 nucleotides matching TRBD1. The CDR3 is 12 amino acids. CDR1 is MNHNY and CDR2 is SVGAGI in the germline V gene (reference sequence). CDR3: CASSNRQGVSLF. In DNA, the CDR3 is TGTGCCAGCAGCAACCGACAGGGTGTTTCCCTTTTT.

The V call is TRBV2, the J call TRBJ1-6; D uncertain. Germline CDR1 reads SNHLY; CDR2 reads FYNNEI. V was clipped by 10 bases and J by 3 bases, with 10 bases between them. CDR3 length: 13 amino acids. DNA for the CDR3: TGTGCCATCTTGCGGGACTATAATTCACCCCTCCACTTT. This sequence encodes CAILRDYNSPLHF.

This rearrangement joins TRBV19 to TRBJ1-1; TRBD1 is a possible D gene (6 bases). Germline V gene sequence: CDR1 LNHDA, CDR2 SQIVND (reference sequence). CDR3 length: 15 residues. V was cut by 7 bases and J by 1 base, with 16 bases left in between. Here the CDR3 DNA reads TGTGCCAGTAAGGAAACAGGGTCGCCGAACACTGAAGCTTTCTTT. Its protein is CASKETGSPNTEAFF.

This chain's CDR3 is CASSLLRGGGSYNEQFF. CDR3 bases: TGCGCCAGCAGCTTGTTGCGGGGGGGAGGCTCCTACAATGAGCAGTTCTTC. The chain is built from TRBV5-1 and TRBJ2-1; the match to TRBD2 covers 9 bases. Germline CDR1 and CDR2: SGHRS and YFSETQ. The CDR3 has 17 amino acids. The J segment lost 0 bases and the V segment lost 1 base, leaving 5 bases of the junction unmatched.

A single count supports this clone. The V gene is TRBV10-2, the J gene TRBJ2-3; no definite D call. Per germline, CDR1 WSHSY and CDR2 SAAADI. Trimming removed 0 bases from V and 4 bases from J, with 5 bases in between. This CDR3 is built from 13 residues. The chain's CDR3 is CASSESLADTQYF. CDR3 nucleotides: TGCGCCAGCAGTGAGTCCCTAGCAGATACGCAGTATTTT.

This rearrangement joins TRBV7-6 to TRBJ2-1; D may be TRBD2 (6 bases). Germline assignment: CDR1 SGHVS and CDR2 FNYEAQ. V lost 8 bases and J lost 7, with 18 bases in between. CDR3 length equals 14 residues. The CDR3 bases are TGTGCCAGCGCCGGAGCACCCGGAGGGAATGAGCAGTTCTTC. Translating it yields CASAGAPGGNEQFF.

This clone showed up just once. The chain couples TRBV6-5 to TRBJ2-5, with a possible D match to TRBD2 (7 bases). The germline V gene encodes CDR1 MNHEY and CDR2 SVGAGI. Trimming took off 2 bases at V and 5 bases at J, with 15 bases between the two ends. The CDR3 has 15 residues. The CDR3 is CASSYPGGQGETQYF. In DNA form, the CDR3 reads TGTGCCAGCAGTTACCCCGGGGGGCAAGGGGAGACCCAGTACTTC.

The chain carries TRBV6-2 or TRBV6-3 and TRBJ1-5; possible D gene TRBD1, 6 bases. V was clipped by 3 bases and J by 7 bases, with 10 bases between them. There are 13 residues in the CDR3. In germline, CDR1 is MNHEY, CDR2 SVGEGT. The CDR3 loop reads CASSYSRGQPQHF. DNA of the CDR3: TGTGCCAGCAGTTATTCCAGGGGCCAGCCCCAGCATTTT.

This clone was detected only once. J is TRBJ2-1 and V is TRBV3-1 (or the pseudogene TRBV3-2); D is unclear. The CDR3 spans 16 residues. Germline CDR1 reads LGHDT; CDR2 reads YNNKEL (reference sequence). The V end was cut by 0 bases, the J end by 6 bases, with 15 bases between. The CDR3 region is CASSQDPRGSLNEQFF. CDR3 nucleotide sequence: TGTGCCAGCAGCCAAGACCCTAGAGGTTCGCTCAATGAGCAGTTCTTC.

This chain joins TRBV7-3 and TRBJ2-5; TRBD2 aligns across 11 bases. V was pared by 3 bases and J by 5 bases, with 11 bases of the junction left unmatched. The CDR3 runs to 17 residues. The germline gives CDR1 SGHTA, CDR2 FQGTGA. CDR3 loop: CASSLGKTSGIWETQYF. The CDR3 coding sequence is TGTGCCAGCAGCTTGGGGAAGACTAGCGGGATTTGGGAGACCCAGTACTTC.

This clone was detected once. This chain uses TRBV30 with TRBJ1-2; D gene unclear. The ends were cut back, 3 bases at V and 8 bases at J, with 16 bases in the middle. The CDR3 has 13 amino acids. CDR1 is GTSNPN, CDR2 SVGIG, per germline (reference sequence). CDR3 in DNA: TGTGCCTGGAGCCGGGGTGACCCGGTAGGCTACACCTTC. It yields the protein CAWSRGDPVGYTF.

In DNA form, the CDR3 reads TGTGCCAGCAGGCCAACAGGGCCTAATGAAAAACTGTTTTTT. As protein: CASRPTGPNEKLFF. The V and J genes are TRBV6-5 and TRBJ1-4, with a possible D match to TRBD1 (6 bases). V shed 6 bases and J shed 3 bases, with 11 bases lying between them. Germline assignment: CDR1 MNHEY and CDR2 SVGAGI. The CDR3 runs 14 residues.

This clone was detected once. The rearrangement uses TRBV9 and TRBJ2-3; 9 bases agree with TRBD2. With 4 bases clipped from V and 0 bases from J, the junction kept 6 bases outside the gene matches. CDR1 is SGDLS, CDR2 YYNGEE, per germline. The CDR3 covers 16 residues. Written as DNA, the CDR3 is TGTGCCAGCAGCCCTCGGAGCGGGGGGAGCACAGATACGCAGTATTTT. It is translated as CASSPRSGGSTDTQYF. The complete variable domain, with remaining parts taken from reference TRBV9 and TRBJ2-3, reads DSGVTQTPKHLITATGQRVTLRCSPRSGDLSVYWYQQSLDQGLQFLIQYYNGEERAKGNILERFSAQQFPDLHSELNLSSLELGDSALYFCASSPRSGGSTDTQYFGPGTRLTVL.

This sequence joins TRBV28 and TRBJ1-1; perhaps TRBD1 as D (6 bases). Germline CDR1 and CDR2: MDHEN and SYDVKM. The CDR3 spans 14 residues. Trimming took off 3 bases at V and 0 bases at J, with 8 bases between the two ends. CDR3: CASSFTGMNTEAFF. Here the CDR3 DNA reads TGTGCCAGCAGTTTCACAGGGATGAACACTGAAGCTTTCTTT. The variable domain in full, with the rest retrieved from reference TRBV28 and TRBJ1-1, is DVKVTQSSRYLVKRTGEKVFLECVQDMDHENMFWYRQDPGLGLRLIYFSYDVKMKEKGDIPEGYSVSREKKERFSLILESASTNQTSMYLCASSFTGMNTEAFFGQGTRLTVV.

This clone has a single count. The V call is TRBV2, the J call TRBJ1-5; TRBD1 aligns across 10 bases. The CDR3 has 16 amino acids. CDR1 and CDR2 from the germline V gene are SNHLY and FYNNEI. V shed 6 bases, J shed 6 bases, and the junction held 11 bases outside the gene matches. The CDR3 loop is CASRARQGARGQPQHF. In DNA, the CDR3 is TGTGCCAGCAGGGCTAGACAGGGGGCGAGAGGTCAGCCCCAGCATTTT. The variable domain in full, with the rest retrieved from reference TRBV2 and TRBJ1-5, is EPEVTQTPSHQVTQMGQEVILRCVPISNHLYFYWYRQILGQKVEFLVSFYNNEISEKSEIFDDQFSVERPDGSNFTLKIRSTKLEDSAMYFCASRARQGARGQPQHFGDGTRLSIL.

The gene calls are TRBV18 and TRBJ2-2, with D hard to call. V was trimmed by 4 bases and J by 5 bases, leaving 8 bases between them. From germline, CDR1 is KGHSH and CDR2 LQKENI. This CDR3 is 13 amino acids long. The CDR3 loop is CASSLGETGELFF. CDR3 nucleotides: TGTGCCAGCTCACTCGGTGAGACCGGGGAGCTGTTTTTT.

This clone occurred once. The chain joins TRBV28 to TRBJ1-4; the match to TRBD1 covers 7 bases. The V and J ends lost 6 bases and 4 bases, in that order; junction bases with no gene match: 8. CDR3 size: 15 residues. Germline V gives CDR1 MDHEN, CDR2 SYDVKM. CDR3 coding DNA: TGTGCCAGCAGAACACAGGGGCGGGTTAATGAAAAACTGTTTTTT. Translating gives CASRTQGRVNEKLFF. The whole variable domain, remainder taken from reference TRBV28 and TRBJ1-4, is DVKVTQSSRYLVKRTGEKVFLECVQDMDHENMFWYRQDPGLGLRLIYFSYDVKMKEKGDIPEGYSVSREKKERFSLILESASTNQTSMYLCASRTQGRVNEKLFFGSGTQLSVL.

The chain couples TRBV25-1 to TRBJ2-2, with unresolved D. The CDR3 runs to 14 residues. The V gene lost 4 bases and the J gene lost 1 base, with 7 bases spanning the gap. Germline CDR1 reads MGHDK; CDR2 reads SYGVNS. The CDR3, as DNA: TGTGCCAGCAGTGTTCCAGGGAACACCGGGGAGCTGTTTTTT. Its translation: CASSVPGNTGELFF.

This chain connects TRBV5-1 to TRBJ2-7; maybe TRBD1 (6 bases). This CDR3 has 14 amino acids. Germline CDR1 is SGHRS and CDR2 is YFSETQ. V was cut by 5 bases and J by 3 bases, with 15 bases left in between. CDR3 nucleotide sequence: TGCGCCAGCAGATCACAGGGAAAAGTCTACGAGCAGTACTTC. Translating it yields CASRSQGKVYEQYF.

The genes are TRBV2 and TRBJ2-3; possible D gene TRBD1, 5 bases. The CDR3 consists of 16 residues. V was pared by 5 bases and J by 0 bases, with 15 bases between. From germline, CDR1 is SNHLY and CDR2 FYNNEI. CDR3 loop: CASSKGYRPSTDTQYF. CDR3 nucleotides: TGTGCCAGCAGTAAGGGGTACCGACCTAGCACAGATACGCAGTATTTT.

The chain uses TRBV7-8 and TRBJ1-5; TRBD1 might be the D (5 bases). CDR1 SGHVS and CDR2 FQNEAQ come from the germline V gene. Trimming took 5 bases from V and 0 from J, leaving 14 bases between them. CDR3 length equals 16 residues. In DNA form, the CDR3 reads TGTGCCAGCAGCCATAGGGCGACAGATAGCAATCAGCCCCAGCATTTT. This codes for CASSHRATDSNQPQHF.